These 18 T cell receptor beta chains were sequenced from one sample in a study of response to subunit inactivated influenza vaccine. TCRdb re-called the RT-PCR reads with MiXCR, one entry per CDR3 protein. The table includes about 610,000 distinct CDR3 sequences, less than 15% detected once. The sequencing here drew on PBMCs from blood, taken about 12 days after vaccination. These receptors all come from a man aged 45-65 years who received an inactivated influenza vaccine.

This clonotype was seen repeatedly, ten times or more. The chain carries TRBV4-3 and TRBJ2-1, with D possibly TRBD2 on 6 matching bases. This CDR3 has 16 amino acids. The germline gives CDR1 LGHNA, CDR2 YSLEER. Trimming stripped 3 bases from V and 8 bases from J, with 20 bases between. CDR3 DNA: TGCGCCAGCAGCCAGGGAACGCGGGACCGTTTTGATGAGCAGTTCTTC. Amino acid sequence: CASSQGTRDRFDEQFF.

The chain is built from TRBV6-2 or TRBV6-3 and TRBJ2-1; 7 nucleotides align to TRBD2. Germline CDR1 and CDR2: MNHEY and SVGEGT. Unmatched junction bases numbered 6, after V lost 3 bases and J lost 10 bases. The CDR3 is made up of 13 amino acids. CDR3 nucleotides: TGTGCCAGCAGTTATGCCGGGAGGTACGAGCAGTTCTTC. This translates into CASSYAGRYEQFF.

V is TRBV11-1 and J is TRBJ1-5, with 10 nucleotides matching TRBD1. CDR1 SGHAT and CDR2 FQDESV come from the germline V gene (reference sequence). V trimming: 0 bases; J trimming: 1 base; junction bases outside the gene matches: 6. The CDR3 loop spans 18 amino acids. DNA of the CDR3: TGTGCCAGCAGCTTAGCGACGACAGGGGGCAGGAGCAATCAGCCCCAGCATTTT. Translating gives CASSLATTGGRSNQPQHF.

This sequence joins TRBV14 and TRBJ2-7; no reliable D call. The germline V gene encodes CDR1 SGHDN and CDR2 FVKESK. This CDR3 has 14 amino acids. Deletions cut 7 bases from V and 3 bases from J, with 16 bases between. The CDR3 nucleotides read TGTGCCAGCACCCGTAGTCACAGAATCTACGAGCAGTACTTC. It translates to CASTRSHRIYEQYF.

This clonotype was seen only a few times. This chain joins TRBV5-1 and TRBJ1-4; TRBD1 aligns across 7 bases. J was trimmed by 7 bases and V by 0 bases; bases with no gene match: 3. The germline CDR1 and CDR2 sequences are SGHRS and YFSETQ. CDR3 length equals 14 residues. The CDR3 reads CASSLGQGPEKLFF. CDR3 DNA sequence: TGCGCCAGCAGCTTGGGACAGGGACCTGAAAAACTGTTTTTT. The full variable domain, its missing parts supplied by reference TRBV5-1 and TRBJ1-4, is KAGVTQTPRYLIKTRGQQVTLSCSPISGHRSVSWYQQTPGQGLQFLFEYFSETQRNKGNFPGRFSGRQFSNSRSEMNVSTLELGDSALYLCASSLGQGPEKLFFGSGTQLSVL.

This clonotype was seen a handful of times. J is TRBJ2-3 and V is TRBV6-1, with 13 bases fitting TRBD2. V lost 1 base and J lost 0; bases outside the gene matches: 4. CDR3 length: 18 residues. Germline V gene data show CDR1 as MNHNS and CDR2 as SASEGT. CDR3 region: CASSEERGLAGSTDTQYF. CDR3 nucleotide sequence: TGTGCCAGCAGTGAAGAACGGGGACTAGCGGGGAGCACAGATACGCAGTATTTT.

This sequence joins TRBV20-1 and TRBJ2-2; D might be TRBD1 (5 bases). Trimming took off 0 bases at V and 5 bases at J, with 13 bases between the two ends. The CDR3 has 15 amino acids. Germline assignment: CDR1 DFQATT and CDR2 SNEGSKA (reference sequence). CDR3 coding DNA: TGCAGTGCTAGAGATTTTGACAGAAAGACCGGGGAGCTGTTTTTT. Its translation: CSARDFDRKTGELFF.

The chain carries TRBV7-2 and TRBJ1-2, with 7 bases lining up with TRBD1. The CDR3 runs to 14 residues. J gave up 3 bases and V 5 bases, and 6 bases lay outside the gene matches. Germline values: CDR1 SGHTA, CDR2 FQGNSA. This CDR3 reads CASSEPTGYYGYTF. DNA of the CDR3: TGTGCCAGCAGCGAGCCGACAGGGTACTATGGCTACACCTTC.

The J gene is TRBJ1-6, the V gene TRBV28; TRBD1 is a possible D gene (5 bases). This CDR3 contains 15 residues. CDR1 and CDR2 from the germline V gene are MDHEN and SYDVKM. The V end was cut by 8 bases, the J end by 9 bases, with 20 bases between. The CDR3 here is CASRPAAPGGSPLHF. The CDR3 DNA follows: TGTGCCAGCCGTCCGGCAGCTCCTGGGGGTTCACCCCTCCACTTT. Looking up the rest from reference TRBV28 and TRBJ1-6 gives the full variable domain: DVKVTQSSRYLVKRTGEKVFLECVQDMDHENMFWYRQDPGLGLRLIYFSYDVKMKEKGDIPEGYSVSREKKERFSLILESASTNQTSMYLCASRPAAPGGSPLHFGNGTRLTVT.

This clonotype was observed at least ten times. V is TRBV6-5 and J is TRBJ2-2; 8 bases align to TRBD1. The CDR3 length is 18 residues. With 5 bases clipped from V and 3 bases from J, the junction kept 14 bases outside the gene matches. CDR1 is MNHEY and CDR2 is SVGAGI in the germline V gene. The CDR3, as DNA: TGTGCCAGCAGTCACCGACCAGGGGGCCCCCCTCACACCGGGGAGCTGTTTTTT. It translates to CASSHRPGGPPHTGELFF.

The chain employs TRBV18 and TRBJ2-2, with D possibly matching TRBD2 (6 bases). Germline CDR1 is KGHSH and CDR2 is LQKENI. V lost 1 base, J lost 4 bases, and 10 bases lay in between. The CDR3 spans 15 residues. The chain's CDR3 is CASSPRRGVTGELFF. CDR3 sequence (DNA): TGTGCCAGCTCACCACGGCGGGGCGTCACCGGGGAGCTGTTTTTT.

The gene calls are TRBV2 and TRBJ1-1; 11 bases map to TRBD1. Germline V gene data show CDR1 as SNHLY and CDR2 as FYNNEI. The CDR3 contains 15 residues. Trimming removed 6 bases from V and 0 bases from J; junction bases left unmatched: 3. The CDR3 reads CASRGTGGLNTEAFF. The CDR3 DNA reads as TGTGCCAGCAGGGGGACAGGGGGACTGAACACTGAAGCTTTCTTT. The whole variable domain, filled in from reference TRBV2 and TRBJ1-1, reads EPEVTQTPSHQVTQMGQEVILRCVPISNHLYFYWYRQILGQKVEFLVSFYNNEISEKSEIFDDQFSVERPDGSNFTLKIRSTKLEDSAMYFCASRGTGGLNTEAFFGQGTRLTVV.

The chain recombines TRBV7-9 with TRBJ2-1; TRBD2 might be the D (6 bases). Trimming removed 3 bases at V and 13 bases at J, with 16 bases between. Germline CDR1 SEHNR, CDR2 FQNEAQ (reference sequence). This CDR3 is 13 amino acids long. CDR3 DNA sequence: TGTGCCAGCAGCTTCACTAGCCAAGGTGAACAGTTCTTC. As protein: CASSFTSQGEQFF.

Only a few counts were recorded for this clonotype. CDR3 residues: CASSLAVGLAGYNEQFF. CDR3 nucleotides: TGTGCCAGCAGCTTAGCGGTAGGACTAGCGGGGTACAATGAGCAGTTCTTC. This chain joins TRBV7-6 and TRBJ2-1; 12 bases line up with TRBD2. Germline values: CDR1 SGHVS, CDR2 FNYEAQ. This CDR3 has 17 amino acids. V shed 0 bases, J shed 4 bases, and the junction held 4 bases outside the gene matches.

This clonotype was observed a handful of times. The V gene is TRBV7-9, the J gene TRBJ2-2, with 7 bases fitting TRBD1. This CDR3 has 15 residues. Unmatched junction bases numbered 9, after V lost 5 bases and J lost 6 bases. Germline CDR1 reads SEHNR; CDR2 reads FQNEAQ (reference sequence). The CDR3 region has the DNA TGTGCCAGCAGCCCCACGGACAGGCTGTCCGGGGAGCTGTTTTTT. This encodes CASSPTDRLSGELFF.

V gene TRBV6-5 combines with J gene TRBJ2-7; D ambiguous. CDR1 and CDR2 from the germline V gene are MNHEY and SVGAGI. V was pared by 8 bases and J by 0 bases, with 8 bases between. The CDR3 extends over 12 amino acids. The CDR3 DNA reads TGTGCCAGCCGGCCCAGCTCCTACGAGCAGTACTTC. Its translation is CASRPSSYEQYF.

In the case of this clonotype: This could be a read error, since a much larger clone is one nucleotide away. This chain joins TRBV14 and TRBJ1-2, with D possibly being TRBD1 (5 bases). With 1 base removed from V and 4 bases from J, the gap between germline ends came to 7 bases. Germline CDR1 is SGHDN and CDR2 is FVKESK. CDR3 size: 13 residues. CDR3 sequence (DNA): TGTGCCAGCAGCCAAGGACAGCTCTATGGCTACACCTTC. Protein: CASSQGQLYGYTF.

This clonotype was picked up a small number of times. The chain carries TRBV7-8 and TRBJ2-3; 10 bases map to TRBD2. With 3 bases clipped from V and 2 bases from J, the junction kept 5 bases outside the gene matches. The CDR3 spans 16 residues. The germline CDR1 and CDR2 sequences are SGHVS and FQNEAQ. The CDR3 region has the DNA TGTGCCAGCAGCTTCAGACTAGCGGGCGACACAGATACGCAGTATTTT. It is translated as CASSFRLAGDTDTQYF.